The 10 T cell receptor beta chains reported below all come from one sample, sequenced in a study of T cells in Graves' hyperthyroidism and ophthalmopathy. Amplified regions were TCR beta CDR3 sequences from RNA transcripts. During a first-round RT-PCR of the TCR CDR3, the HTBI primer set was used. TCRdb analysed the multiplex PCR reads with MiXCR anew, one entry per CDR3 protein. The sample contains some 440,000 distinct CDR3 sequences, 15% to 18% of which appear only once. Material for sequencing was blood. These receptors originate from a young woman with Graves' hyperthyroidism.

The table lists this clonotype with many counts. The genes are TRBV5-1 and TRBJ2-1; a weak D match, TRBD2 (5 bases). Deletions cut 0 bases from V and 3 bases from J, with 10 bases between. Germline CDR1 SGHRS, CDR2 YFSETQ. The CDR3 has 15 amino acids. CDR3 residues: CASSLAGMDYNEQFF. DNA of the CDR3: TGCGCCAGCAGCTTGGCCGGGATGGACTACAATGAGCAGTTCTTC.

V usage is TRBV19 and J usage is TRBJ1-5, with a tentative D call TRBD1 (5 bases). CDR1 is LNHDA and CDR2 is SQIVND in the germline V gene (reference sequence). V lost 9 bases and J lost 6, with 18 bases in between. The CDR3 has 14 residues. The CDR3: CASTQPGAGQPQHF. The CDR3 region has the DNA TGTGCCAGCACCCAACCCGGGGCCGGTCAGCCCCAGCATTTT. The whole variable domain, remainder taken from reference TRBV19 and TRBJ1-5, is DGGITQSPKYLFRKEGQNVTLSCEQNLNHDAMYWYRQDPGQGLRLIYYSQIVNDFQKGDIAEGYSVSREKKESFPLTVTSAQKNPTAFYLCASTQPGAGQPQHFGDGTRLSIL.

This clonotype has a count of ten or more. The V gene is TRBV27, the J gene TRBJ1-2, with D uncertain. This CDR3 region has 13 residues. Between the trimmed V and J ends, which lost 2 bases and 4 bases, there was a span of 8 bases. Germline assignment: CDR1 MNHEY and CDR2 SMNVEV (reference sequence). CDR3 region: CASSLKGAYGYTF. CDR3 DNA: TGTGCCAGCAGTTTAAAAGGAGCCTATGGCTACACCTTC.

In this sample, this clonotype turned up many times. The rearrangement joins TRBV19 to TRBJ2-5; 13 nucleotides line up with TRBD2. Germline loops: CDR1 LNHDA, CDR2 SQIVND (reference sequence). The CDR3 has 16 residues. V lost 6 bases and J lost 0; bases outside the gene matches: 4. The CDR3 loop is CASRPTSGRHQETQYF. In DNA, the CDR3 is TGTGCCAGTAGGCCGACTAGCGGGAGGCACCAAGAGACCCAGTACTTC.

CDR3 bases: TGTGCCAGCAGTTTACGCCCCGGGAATGAAGCTTTCTTT. It translates to CASSLRPGNEAFF. The chain combines TRBV27 with TRBJ1-1; D remains unclear. The CDR3 contains 13 residues. V was shortened by 2 bases and J by 7 bases, with 11 bases between the two germline ends. Germline CDR1 and CDR2: MNHEY and SMNVEV (reference sequence).

This chain joins TRBV18 and TRBJ1-1; TRBD1 matches at 7 bases. The CDR3 length is 16 residues. Germline V gene sequence: CDR1 KGHSH, CDR2 LQKENI. With 3 bases clipped from V and 2 bases from J, the junction kept 9 bases outside the gene matches. The CDR3 bases are TGTGCCAGCTCACCCCCTAACAGGGGAAAAAACACTGAAGCTTTCTTT. This gives the protein CASSPPNRGKNTEAFF.

The J gene is TRBJ2-5, the V gene TRBV29-1, with no clear D. Deletions cut 2 bases from V and 1 base from J, with 8 bases between. CDR1 and CDR2 from the germline V gene are SQVTM and ANQGSEA. This CDR3 has 13 residues. CDR3 in DNA: TGCAGCGTTGAAAGGCAACCCCAAGAGACCCAGTACTTC. Translation: CSVERQPQETQYF.

This clonotype was seen at least ten times. The chain uses TRBV9 and TRBJ2-7; D may be TRBD1 (6 bases). Trimming removed 3 bases at V and 0 bases at J, with 10 bases between. This CDR3 is built from 14 residues. Looked up from germline, CDR1 is SGDLS and CDR2 is YYNGEE. CDR3 residues: CASSGRDNSYEQYF. The CDR3 nucleotides are TGTGCCAGCAGCGGCCGGGACAACTCCTACGAGCAGTACTTC.

At least ten counts were recorded for this clonotype. J is TRBJ2-3 and V is TRBV7-3; 14 nucleotides match TRBD2. Germline V gives CDR1 SGHTA, CDR2 FQGTGA. There are 18 residues in the CDR3. The V gene end was trimmed by 4 bases and the J gene end by 6 bases; junction bases not matched to a gene: 12. The CDR3, as DNA: TGTGCCAGCAGCTCGGGACTAGCGGGAGTAGCCCCTTTGGATACGCAGTATTTT. This codes for CASSSGLAGVAPLDTQYF.

There are many counts of this clonotype. The gene calls are TRBV12-3 or TRBV12-4 and TRBJ2-7, with unresolved D. The V gene lost 6 bases and the J gene lost 3 bases, with 9 bases spanning the gap. The CDR3 length is 12 residues. The CDR3, as DNA: TGTGCCAGCAGGGGCCTAGACTACGAGCAGTACTTC. Protein sequence: CASRGLDYEQYF.